Presented here are 21 T cell receptor beta chains from one specimen sequenced in a study of T-cell memory formation after mild COVID-19. One entry per CDR3 protein results from TCRdb running MiXCR on the 5' RACE reads. The sample yields 130,000 to 150,000 distinct CDR3 sequences, 15% to 20% seen once. The material sequenced was PBMCs or a T cell subset sorted from them (not recorded which). All receptors come from an adult woman who had mild COVID-19 (a few samples of this study predate the infection). Cell type and time point are not known.

The chain employs TRBV20-1 and TRBJ2-3; TRBD2 aligns across 9 bases. The length of the CDR3 is 16 residues. Germline lookup yields CDR1 DFQATT and CDR2 SNEGSKA (reference sequence). V shed 4 bases, J shed 2 bases, and the junction held 10 bases outside the gene matches. CDR3 nucleotides: TGCAGTGCTAAGCCCCTAGAGCGGGGGGCCACAGATACGCAGTATTTT. Translating it yields CSAKPLERGATDTQYF.

The chain links TRBV29-1 to TRBJ2-7; TRBD1 agrees at 9 bases. J lost 3 bases, V lost 4 bases, and 10 bases had no gene match. The CDR3 is made up of 15 amino acids. CDR1 is SQVTM, CDR2 ANQGSEA, per germline. CDR3 nucleotide sequence: TGCAGCGTTGCCAAGCCGGGACAGGGCAGCTACGAGCAGTACTTC. The encoded protein is CSVAKPGQGSYEQYF.

This clonotype was seen a handful of times. The rearrangement uses TRBV4-1 and TRBJ1-2, with TRBD1 matching 12 bases. Germline-derived CDR1 and CDR2 are MGHRA and YSYEKL. The CDR3 runs 15 residues. V was clipped by 6 bases and J by 7 bases; unmatched bases: 9. The CDR3 protein is CASRPTGQGAPGYTF. The CDR3 DNA reads as TGCGCCAGCAGACCCACGGGACAGGGGGCGCCTGGCTACACCTTC.

This clonotype was observed a few times. The chain combines TRBV4-2 with TRBJ2-1, with D unclear. Germline V gene sequence: CDR1 LGHNA, CDR2 YNFKEQ. CDR3 size: 14 residues. V dropped 1 base and J dropped 8 bases, with 12 bases sitting between them. For the CDR3, the DNA is TGTGCCAGCAGCCAAGGGACGGCGTCCGATGAGCAGTTCTTC. It is translated as CASSQGTASDEQFF.

The chain joins TRBV3-1 to TRBJ2-1; no clear D gene. The CDR3 has 15 residues. Trimming cost V 1 base and J 9 bases, with 16 bases left between them. CDR1 LGHDT and CDR2 YNNKEL come from the germline V gene (reference sequence). CDR3 sequence reads: CASSQGPRRSLEQFF. The CDR3 region has the DNA TGTGCCAGCAGCCAAGGTCCTCGACGGTCTCTTGAGCAGTTCTTC.

This chain links TRBV12-3 or TRBV12-4 with TRBJ1-6; weak D call: TRBD1 (5 bases). CDR3 size: 15 residues. V lost 0 bases to trimming and J lost 7 bases, with 10 bases between them. Written as DNA, the CDR3 is TGTGCCAGCAGTTTAGCAGGGGCTAGGAATTCACCCCTCCACTTT. This codes for CASSLAGARNSPLHF.

This chain links TRBV15 with TRBJ2-1; 9 nucleotides line up with TRBD2. CDR3 length: 15 amino acids. Germline loops: CDR1 LNHNV, CDR2 YYDKDF (reference sequence). Losses at the gene ends were 1 base for V and 5 bases for J; bases not matched to a gene: 3. The CDR3 coding sequence is TGTGCCACCAGCAGAGCCCCTAGCGGGGACAATGAGCAGTTCTTC. Its protein is CATSRAPSGDNEQFF. The full variable domain, completed using reference TRBV15 and TRBJ2-1, is DAMVIQNPRYQVTQFGKPVTLSCSQTLNHNVMYWYQQKSSQAPKLLFHYYDKDFNNEADTPDNFQSRRPNTSFCFLDIRSPGLGDTAMYLCATSRAPSGDNEQFFGPGTRLTVL.

This clonotype was seen a handful of times. The junction does not match germline at one end; this may be a read error. The J gene is TRBJ2-1, the V gene TRBV7-8; TRBD2 aligns across 9 bases. This CDR3 has 12 amino acids. Per the germline V gene, CDR1 is SGHVS and CDR2 is FQNEAQ. CDR3 sequence: CASSFVAGALDF. CDR3 sequence (DNA): TGTGCCAGCAGCTTTGTAGCGGGAGCCCTAGACTTC.

There are many counts of this clonotype. V gene TRBV24-1 combines with J gene TRBJ1-5; the D gene is possibly TRBD1 (6 bases). This CDR3 comprises 16 residues. Trimming left V 2 bases short and J 3 bases short, with 13 bases between. Germline CDR1 KGHDR, CDR2 SFDVKD. The CDR3 nucleotides read TGTGCCACCAGTGATTCGGGCAGGGGACACAATCAGCCCCAGCATTTT. The encoded protein is CATSDSGRGHNQPQHF.

The genes are TRBV12-3 or TRBV12-4 and TRBJ1-2; D ambiguous. This CDR3 contains 14 residues. V gave up 3 bases and J gave up 3 bases, with 11 bases separating them. This chain's CDR3 is CASSFPRWDYGYTF. Here the CDR3 DNA reads TGTGCCAGCAGTTTCCCCAGGTGGGACTATGGCTACACCTTC.

This clonotype was recorded a few times. This CDR3 reads CASSVLGPNSYNEQFF. In DNA form, the CDR3 reads TGTGCCAGCAGTGTTTTGGGTCCGAACTCCTACAATGAGCAGTTCTTC. V and J are TRBV2 and TRBJ2-1; D not resolved. V gave up 4 bases and J gave up 0 bases, with 13 bases separating them. This CDR3 comprises 16 residues. Germline loops: CDR1 SNHLY, CDR2 FYNNEI.

The table lists this clonotype with a few counts. This chain uses TRBV9 with TRBJ2-3; 12 bases are shared with TRBD1. The CDR3 length is 13 residues. Per the germline V gene, CDR1 is SGDLS and CDR2 is YYNGEE. V shed 7 bases, J shed 5 bases, and the junction held 2 bases outside the gene matches. In nucleotides, the CDR3 is TGTGCCAGCGGGACAGGGGGCAGAGATACGCAGTATTTT. This codes for CASGTGGRDTQYF.

This rearrangement joins TRBV6-5 to TRBJ2-7; D might be TRBD1 (6 bases). The CDR3 loop spans 15 amino acids. The V end lost 6 bases, the J end lost 3 bases, and 18 bases lay between the germline ends. CDR1 is MNHEY, CDR2 SVGAGI, per germline. CDR3 DNA sequence: TGTGCCAGCAGCTTTACACAGGGCTCGGGCTACGAGCAGTACTTC. Encoded protein: CASSFTQGSGYEQYF.

V is TRBV29-1 and J is TRBJ2-7; D is ambiguous. CDR1 is SQVTM and CDR2 is ANQGSEA in the germline V gene. The CDR3 loop spans 12 amino acids. V shed 7 bases and J shed 2 bases, with 12 bases lying between them. The CDR3 sequence: CSAQTDTYEQYF. The CDR3 bases are TGCAGCGCCCAGACTGATACCTACGAGCAGTACTTC.

This clonotype was seen a few times. The chain has TRBV10-3 and TRBJ1-1; D gene ambiguous. CDR3 length: 13 residues. Germline loops: CDR1 ENHRY, CDR2 SYGVKD. Trimming stripped 4 bases from V and 7 bases from J, with 13 bases between. The CDR3 coding sequence is TGTGCCATCAGTGCCGATGCCGGGAGTGAAGCTTTCTTT. As protein: CAISADAGSEAFF.

This sequence joins TRBV29-1 and TRBJ1-1, with no clear D. V lost 0 bases and J lost 10, with 12 bases in between. This CDR3 is 12 amino acids long. Germline lookup yields CDR1 SQVTM and CDR2 ANQGSEA. The DNA for the CDR3 is TGCAGCGTTGAAGATCCGGGAACAATAGCTTTCTTT. It specifies CSVEDPGTIAFF.

This clonotype came up a few times. The V call is TRBV7-2, the J call TRBJ2-5; 13 bases match TRBD2. Per the germline V gene, CDR1 is SGHTA and CDR2 is FQGNSA. With V trimmed by 5 bases and J by 9 bases, 9 bases remained unmatched. The CDR3 contains 15 residues. Here the CDR3 reads CASSKLAGGPGAQYF. The DNA for the CDR3 is TGTGCCAGCAGCAAACTAGCGGGAGGGCCGGGGGCCCAGTACTTC. The full variable domain, its missing parts supplied by reference TRBV7-2 and TRBJ2-5, is GAGVSQSPSNKVTEKGKDVELRCDPISGHTALYWYRQSLGQGLEFLIYFQGNSAPDKSGLPSDRFSAERTGGSVSTLTIQRTQQEDSAVYLCASSKLAGGPGAQYFGPGTRLLVL.

The chain carries TRBV29-1 and TRBJ1-5, with D unresolved. The CDR3 is made up of 13 amino acids. Trimming pared 0 bases from V and 0 bases from J, leaving 3 bases between. In germline, CDR1 is SQVTM, CDR2 ANQGSEA. CDR3 loop: CSVEENSNQPQHF. As DNA, the CDR3 is TGCAGCGTTGAAGAAAATAGCAATCAGCCCCAGCATTTT.

This clonotype was recorded a few times. The chain has TRBV3-1 and TRBJ1-2, with TRBD1 matching over 10 bases. The CDR3 covers 14 residues. Germline V gene sequence: CDR1 LGHDT, CDR2 YNNKEL (reference sequence). The junction had 8 bases not matched to a gene; V was cut back by 6 bases and J by 7 bases. CDR3 protein: CASSILGQGVGYTF. In DNA, the CDR3 is TGTGCCAGCAGTATCCTAGGACAGGGGGTTGGCTACACCTTC.

This clonotype was seen more than once but under ten times. This chain links TRBV5-1 with TRBJ2-1; TRBD1 aligns across 7 bases. Losses at the gene ends were 0 bases for V and 3 bases for J; bases not matched to a gene: 6. The germline gives CDR1 SGHRS, CDR2 YFSETQ. The CDR3 is made up of 16 amino acids. The CDR3 DNA is TGCGCCAGCAGCTTGGGAGGGACAGATTTCTACAATGAGCAGTTCTTC. It yields the protein CASSLGGTDFYNEQFF.

This clonotype was counted many times. V is TRBV20-1 and J is TRBJ1-6, with 11 bases that match TRBD1. After removal of 2 bases from V and 7 bases from J, the junction contained 4 bases not matched to a gene. Germline CDR1 DFQATT, CDR2 SNEGSKA (reference sequence). This CDR3 has 15 residues. The CDR3 loop is CSARSGTGGNSPLHF. CDR3 bases: TGCAGTGCTAGATCCGGGACAGGGGGGAATTCACCCCTCCACTTT.